This T cell receptor beta chain emerged from a study of cytomegalovirus exposure and HLA in healthy donors. The repertoire was sequenced with immunoSEQ multiplex PCR; TCRdb's copy has only in-frame clones and lacks some. The sample records some 180,000 clones, approximately 89% being singletons. Sequences were obtained from PBMCs. This TCR was recovered from a man aged 25-45 years in good health and CMV-seropositive.

CDR3 sequence (DNA): TGCGCCAGCAGCTTGACAGGGGGTAGCGAAGGCTACACCTTC. This translates into CASSLTGGSEGYTF. This chain links TRBV5-1 with TRBJ1-2; 8 bases match TRBD1. The junction had 7 bases not matched to a gene; V was cut back by 1 base and J by 8 bases. There are 14 residues in the CDR3. The germline V gene encodes CDR1 SGHRS and CDR2 YFSETQ.